This T cell receptor beta chain originates from a study of human T cells and chemical hapten exposure. Study details: Mainly, slight library volume differences in the pool made TCR yields vary. Study-wide findings and caveats: TCRs above 1 in 1000 frequency did not change with DPC sensitization.

Germline trimming cut 0 bases from V and 0 bases from J; bases unmatched to any gene: 0. The germline CDR1 and CDR2 sequences are LGHNA and YSLEER. The CDR3 is made up of 15 amino acids. Before extraction, the whole blood was not fractionated, and total RNA was taken from it. The library put unique molecular identifiers onto individual cDNA molecules. TCRdb redid the calling of the 5' RACE reads with MiXCR, one entry per CDR3 protein. This sample has tens of thousands of distinct CDR3 sequences, with approximately 15% found just once. Worth noting for this clonotype: Its antigen is still unknown.

The J gene is TRBJ2-7, the V gene TRBV4-3; 9 bases match TRBD1. The TCR comes from a female donor in good health. CDR3 nucleotide sequence: TGCGCCAGCAGCCAAGAGGGACAGGGCTCCTACGAGCAGTACTTC. Amino acids: CASSQEGQGSYEQYF.